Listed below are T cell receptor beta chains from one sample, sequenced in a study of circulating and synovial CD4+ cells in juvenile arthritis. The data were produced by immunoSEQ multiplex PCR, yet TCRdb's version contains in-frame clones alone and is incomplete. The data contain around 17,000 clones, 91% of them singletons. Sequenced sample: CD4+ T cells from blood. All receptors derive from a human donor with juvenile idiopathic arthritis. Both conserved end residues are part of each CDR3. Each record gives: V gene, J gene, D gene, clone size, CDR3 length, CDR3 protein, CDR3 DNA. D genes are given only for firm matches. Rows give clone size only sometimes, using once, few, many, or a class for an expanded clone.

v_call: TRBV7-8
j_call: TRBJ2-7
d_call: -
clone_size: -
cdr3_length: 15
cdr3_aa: CASSFRQFRINEQYF
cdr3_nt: TGTGCCAGCAGCTTTCGACAGTTTCGAATCAACGAGCAGTACTTC

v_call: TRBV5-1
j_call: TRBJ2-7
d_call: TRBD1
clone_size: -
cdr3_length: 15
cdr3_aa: CASRTTGTGSTEQYF
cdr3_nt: TGCGCCAGCAGAACAACTGGGACAGGGTCGACCGAGCAGTACTTC

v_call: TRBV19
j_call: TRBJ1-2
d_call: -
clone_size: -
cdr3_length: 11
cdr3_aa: CAISGYYGYTF
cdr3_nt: TGTGCCATATCAGGATACTATGGCTACACCTTC

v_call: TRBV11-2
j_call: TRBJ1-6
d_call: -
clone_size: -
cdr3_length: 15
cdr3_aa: CASSSHRVVDSPLHF
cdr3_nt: TGTGCCAGCAGCTCGCACAGGGTAGTTGATTCACCCCTCCACTTT

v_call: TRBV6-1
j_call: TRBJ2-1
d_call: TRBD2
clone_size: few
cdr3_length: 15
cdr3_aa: CASDLAGGSYNEQFF
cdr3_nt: TGTGCCAGCGACCTAGCGGGAGGGTCTTACAATGAGCAGTTCTTC

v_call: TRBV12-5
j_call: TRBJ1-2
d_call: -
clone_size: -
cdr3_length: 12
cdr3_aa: CASGEEGTGYTF
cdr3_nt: TGTGCTAGTGGTGAGGAGGGGACTGGCTACACCTTC

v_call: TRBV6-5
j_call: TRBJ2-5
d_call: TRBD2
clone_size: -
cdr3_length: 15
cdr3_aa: CASRRLGLALETQYF
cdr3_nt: TGTGCCAGCAGACGCCTGGGACTAGCCCTAGAGACCCAGTACTTC

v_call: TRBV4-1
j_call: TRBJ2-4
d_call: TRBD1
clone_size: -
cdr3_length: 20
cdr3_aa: CASSPPGTGALKGAKNIQYF
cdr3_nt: TGCGCCAGCAGCCCCCCCGGCACAGGGGCCCTTAAGGGGGCCAAAAACATTCAGTACTTC

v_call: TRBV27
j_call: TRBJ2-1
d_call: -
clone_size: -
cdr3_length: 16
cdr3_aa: CASSPRLLRSYNEQFF
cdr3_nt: TGTGCCAGCAGTCCCCGTCTTCTAAGATCCTACAATGAGCAGTTCTTC

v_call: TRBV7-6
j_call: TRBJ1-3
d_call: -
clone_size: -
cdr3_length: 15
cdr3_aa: CASSSSRLPGNTIYF
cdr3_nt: TGTGCCAGCAGCTCGTCCAGGTTACCTGGAAACACCATATATTTT

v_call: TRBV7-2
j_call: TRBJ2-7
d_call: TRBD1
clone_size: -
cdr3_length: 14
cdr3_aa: CASSLVGRDREQYF
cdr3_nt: TGTGCCAGCAGCTTAGTAGGCAGGGACAGGGAGCAGTACTTC

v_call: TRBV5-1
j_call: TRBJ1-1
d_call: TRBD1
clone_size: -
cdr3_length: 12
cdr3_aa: CASQGATAEAFF
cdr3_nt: TGCGCCAGCCAGGGGGCGACTGCTGAAGCTTTCTTT

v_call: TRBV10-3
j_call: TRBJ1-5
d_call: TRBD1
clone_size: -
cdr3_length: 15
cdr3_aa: CAINDDRGGNQPQHF
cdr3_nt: TGTGCCATCAACGACGACAGGGGAGGCAATCAGCCCCAGCATTTT

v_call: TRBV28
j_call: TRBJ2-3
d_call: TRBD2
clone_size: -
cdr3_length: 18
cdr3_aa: CASSPTSREGLGTDTQYF
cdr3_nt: TGTGCCAGCAGTCCGACCTCGCGGGAGGGGTTGGGGACAGATACGCAGTATTTT

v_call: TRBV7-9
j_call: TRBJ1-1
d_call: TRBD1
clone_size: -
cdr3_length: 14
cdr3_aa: CASSPGTAKIEAFF
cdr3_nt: TGTGCCAGCAGCCCTGGGACAGCCAAAATTGAAGCTTTCTTT

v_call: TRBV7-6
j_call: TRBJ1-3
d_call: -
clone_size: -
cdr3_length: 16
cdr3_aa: CASSKATGNSGNTIYF
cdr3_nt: TGTGCCAGCAGCAAGGCGACAGGAAACTCTGGAAACACCATATATTTT

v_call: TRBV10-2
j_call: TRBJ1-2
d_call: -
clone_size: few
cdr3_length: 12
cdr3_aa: CASSDRSYGYTF
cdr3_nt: TGCGCCAGCAGTGACAGATCCTATGGCTACACCTTC

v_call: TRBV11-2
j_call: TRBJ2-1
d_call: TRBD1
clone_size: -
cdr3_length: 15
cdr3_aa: CASSHDRGSYNEQFF
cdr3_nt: TGTGCCAGCAGCCATGACAGGGGCTCCTACAATGAGCAGTTCTTC

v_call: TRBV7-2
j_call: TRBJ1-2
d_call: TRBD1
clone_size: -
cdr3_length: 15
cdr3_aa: CASSPLWTGIYGYTF
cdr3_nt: TGTGCCAGCAGCCCGCTCTGGACAGGGATATATGGCTACACCTTC

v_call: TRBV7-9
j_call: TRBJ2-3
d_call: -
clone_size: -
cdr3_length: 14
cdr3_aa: CASSLRTDTDTQYF
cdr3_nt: TGTGCCAGCAGTTTAAGGACAGACACAGATACGCAGTATTTT

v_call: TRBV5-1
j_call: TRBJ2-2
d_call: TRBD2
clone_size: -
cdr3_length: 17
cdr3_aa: CASSSLGRGTNTGELFF
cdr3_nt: TGCGCCAGCAGCTCCTTGGGGCGGGGGACGAACACCGGGGAGCTGTTTTTT

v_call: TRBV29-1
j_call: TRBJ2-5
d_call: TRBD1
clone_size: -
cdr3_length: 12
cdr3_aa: CSTRQGVETQYF
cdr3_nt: TGCAGCACGCGACAGGGTGTAGAGACCCAGTACTTC

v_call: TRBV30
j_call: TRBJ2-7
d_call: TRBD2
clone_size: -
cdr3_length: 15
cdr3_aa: CAWSTGLAGVYEQYF
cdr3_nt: TGTGCCTGGAGTACAGGACTAGCGGGAGTTTACGAGCAGTACTTC

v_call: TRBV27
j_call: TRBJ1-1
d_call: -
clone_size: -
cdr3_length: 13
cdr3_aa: CASLGRRNTEAFF
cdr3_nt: TGTGCCTCCCTGGGGCGGAGGAACACTGAAGCTTTCTTT

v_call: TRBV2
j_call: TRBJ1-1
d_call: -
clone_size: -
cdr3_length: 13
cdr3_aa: CASSIGGNTEAFF
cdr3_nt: TGTGCCAGCAGCATCGGCGGGAACACTGAAGCTTTCTTT

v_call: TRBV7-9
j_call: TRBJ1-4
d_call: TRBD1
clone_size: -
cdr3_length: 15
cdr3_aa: CASSLGDRGNEKLFF
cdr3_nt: TGTGCCAGCAGCTTGGGGGACAGGGGGAATGAAAAACTGTTTTTT

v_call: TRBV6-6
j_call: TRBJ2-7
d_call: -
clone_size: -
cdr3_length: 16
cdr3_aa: CASSRPGVDPPVEQYF
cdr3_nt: TGTGCCAGCAGTCGCCCGGGGGTGGACCCCCCGGTCGAGCAGTACTTC

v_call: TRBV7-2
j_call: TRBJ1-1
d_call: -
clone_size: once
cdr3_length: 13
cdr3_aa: CASSDDMNTEAFF
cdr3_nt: TGTGCCAGCAGCGACGACATGAACACTGAAGCTTTCTTT

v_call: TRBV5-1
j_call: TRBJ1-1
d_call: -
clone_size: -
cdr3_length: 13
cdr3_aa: CASSWTANTEAFF
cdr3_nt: TGCGCCAGCAGCTGGACAGCGAACACTGAAGCTTTCTTT

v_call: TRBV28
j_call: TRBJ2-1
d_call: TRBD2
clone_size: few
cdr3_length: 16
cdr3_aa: CASINRLTSGSGEQFF
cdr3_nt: TGTGCCAGCATTAATCGGCTGACTAGCGGGAGTGGTGAGCAGTTCTTC

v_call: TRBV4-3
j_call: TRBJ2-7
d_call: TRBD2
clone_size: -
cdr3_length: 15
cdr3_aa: CASSPSGGLSYEQYF
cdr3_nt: TGCGCCAGCAGCCCTAGCGGGGGCCTCTCCTACGAGCAGTACTTC

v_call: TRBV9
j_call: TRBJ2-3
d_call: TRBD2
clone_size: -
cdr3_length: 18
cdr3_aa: CASSVTPRLAGFTDTQYF
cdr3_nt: TGTGCCAGCAGCGTAACCCCCCGACTAGCGGGGTTCACAGATACGCAGTATTTT

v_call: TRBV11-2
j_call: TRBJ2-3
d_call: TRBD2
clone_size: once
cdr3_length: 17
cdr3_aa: CASSPHRLAGGADTQYF
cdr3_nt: TGTGCCAGCAGCCCGCACCGACTAGCGGGAGGGGCAGATACGCAGTATTTT

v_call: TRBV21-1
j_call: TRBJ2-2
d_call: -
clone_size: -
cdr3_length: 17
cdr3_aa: CASSKTPGQGITGELFF
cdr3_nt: TGTGCCAGCAGCAAAACCCCTGGACAGGGAATAACCGGGGAGCTGTTTTTT

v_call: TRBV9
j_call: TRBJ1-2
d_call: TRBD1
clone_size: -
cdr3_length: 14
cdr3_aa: CASSEGQDGYGYTF
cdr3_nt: TGTGCCAGCAGCGAGGGACAGGACGGCTATGGCTACACCTTC

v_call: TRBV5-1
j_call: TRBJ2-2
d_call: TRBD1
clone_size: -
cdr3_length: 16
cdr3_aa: CASSRGTGGVSGELLF
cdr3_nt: TGCGCCAGCAGCAGGGGTACAGGGGGAGTATCCGGGGAGCTGCTTTTT

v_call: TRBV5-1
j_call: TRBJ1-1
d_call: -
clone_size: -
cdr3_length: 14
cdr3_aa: CASSLSQANTEAFF
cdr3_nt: TGCGCCAGCAGCTTGAGCCAGGCGAACACTGAAGCTTTCTTT